This TCR beta chain was sequenced for a study of shared clonotypes between healthy human individuals. Whole-study results and caveats: Represented genetic and exposure-history diversity was restricted by having few donors. Expectations were that clonotype sharing among donors would be affected by sequencing depth.

The CDR3 sequence is 15 residues long. Deletions cut 3 bases from V and 0 bases from J, with 9 bases between. Germline CDR1 is LNHDA and CDR2 is SQIVND (reference sequence). Evenly divided among several immunoSEQ plates was the genomic DNA of each subset. Each unsorted PBMC replicate got 300 ng genomic DNA, tens of thousands of genomes. Measured with immunoSEQ multiplex PCR; TCRdb has only the in-frame clones, and not every one. There are 450,000 to 650,000 clones in the sample; around 80% occur only once, and about 12% lies in the top ten. This clone was detected only a few times. Its target is unknown.

What was sequenced was PBMCs. The rearrangement joins TRBV19 to TRBJ1-3; D is ambiguous. This sequence was found in a woman in her 40s in good health. Some clones in this sample may be carry-over from other donors' samples. The CDR3 DNA is TGTGCCAGTAGTATGGCCTCAGTCTCTGGAAACACCATATATTTT. This encodes CASSMASVSGNTIYF.